What follows is one T cell receptor (beta chain) and its context. Its antigen is unknown. Base qualities are missing; no much larger clone stands one base away. TCRbeta CDR3 regions were amplified from genomic DNA by means of the immunoSEQ Assay, a bias-controlled multiplex PCR. Per the authors' processing: The number of nucleated cells in each sample was estimated from the amplification of reference gene primers within the assay. Sequence reads were collapsed and filtered to measure the absolute abundance of every unique TCRbeta CDR3 rearrangement. For each sample, productive Simpson clonality was calculated as the square root of Simpson's diversity index over productive rearrangements. Drawn from immuneACCESS, this table holds only the in-frame rearrangements with V and J called that TCRdb kept. Clones are partly lost; checked studies trace under half to an unresolved V gene and leave the rest unexplained. The DNA was the basis for D and trimming; V, J and clone size are from that table. Counted in this sample were around 100,000 clones; approximately 80% of them appeared once. Under 35% of the sample is held by the ten biggest clonotypes.

The data are from a study of blood T cell repertoires in COVID-19 (dated by TCRdb to 2020 to 2021). As for the study more broadly: Samples from collaborators originated in the United States, Italy and Spain and spanned both the acute and convalescent phases of COVID-19. The prospective study material was composed of cDNA or gDNA derived from T cells, B-cell-depleted T cells, or PBMCs. Deeply sampled blood TCRbeta repertoires from subjects exposed to, actively infected with, or recovered from COVID-19 were included in the dataset. A freely available public database, intended as a resource for researchers studying the immune response to SARS-CoV-2, is where the repertoires were released. The samples were drawn from two sources: the first 160 participants of the ongoing ImmuneRACE study, and approximately 1,300 subjects contributed by 6 global collaborators. Nearly every sample came with metadata listing a de-identified subject ID, COVID-19 status, age in years and sex. Where available, HLA class I and class II types were obtained from metadata supplied by the sample provider rather than from assay-based typing.

Collaborating institutions collected whole blood in K2EDTA tubes following their own protocols. For TCRbeta analysis, collaborators shipped samples in one of three forms: frozen whole blood, isolated PBMCs, or DNA extracted from either of those sample types. Summary of the overall study and its limitations: The quantity of clinical and demographic metadata differed by source and by participant and was supplied without curation.

Germline trimming amounts to 7 bases on V and 5 bases on J, with 9 as the count of junction bases outside the gene matches. The CDR3 holds 14 amino acids from the cysteine to the phenylalanine. Only the CDR3 DNA stays, 42 bases, in frame from base 1. CDR1 SGHNT and CDR2 YYREEE are derived from the germline V gene (reference sequence). This clonotype originated in a man aged 70 or older with active or convalescent COVID-19. The rearrangement joined TRBV5-4 to TRBJ2-1; TRBD2 lines up with 7 middle nucleotides. Sequencing was done on a sample of peripheral blood. The bases are TGTGCCAGCGGGGGGTGGGAGGGCCACAATGAGCAGTTCTTC. It is translated as CASGGWEGHNEQFF.